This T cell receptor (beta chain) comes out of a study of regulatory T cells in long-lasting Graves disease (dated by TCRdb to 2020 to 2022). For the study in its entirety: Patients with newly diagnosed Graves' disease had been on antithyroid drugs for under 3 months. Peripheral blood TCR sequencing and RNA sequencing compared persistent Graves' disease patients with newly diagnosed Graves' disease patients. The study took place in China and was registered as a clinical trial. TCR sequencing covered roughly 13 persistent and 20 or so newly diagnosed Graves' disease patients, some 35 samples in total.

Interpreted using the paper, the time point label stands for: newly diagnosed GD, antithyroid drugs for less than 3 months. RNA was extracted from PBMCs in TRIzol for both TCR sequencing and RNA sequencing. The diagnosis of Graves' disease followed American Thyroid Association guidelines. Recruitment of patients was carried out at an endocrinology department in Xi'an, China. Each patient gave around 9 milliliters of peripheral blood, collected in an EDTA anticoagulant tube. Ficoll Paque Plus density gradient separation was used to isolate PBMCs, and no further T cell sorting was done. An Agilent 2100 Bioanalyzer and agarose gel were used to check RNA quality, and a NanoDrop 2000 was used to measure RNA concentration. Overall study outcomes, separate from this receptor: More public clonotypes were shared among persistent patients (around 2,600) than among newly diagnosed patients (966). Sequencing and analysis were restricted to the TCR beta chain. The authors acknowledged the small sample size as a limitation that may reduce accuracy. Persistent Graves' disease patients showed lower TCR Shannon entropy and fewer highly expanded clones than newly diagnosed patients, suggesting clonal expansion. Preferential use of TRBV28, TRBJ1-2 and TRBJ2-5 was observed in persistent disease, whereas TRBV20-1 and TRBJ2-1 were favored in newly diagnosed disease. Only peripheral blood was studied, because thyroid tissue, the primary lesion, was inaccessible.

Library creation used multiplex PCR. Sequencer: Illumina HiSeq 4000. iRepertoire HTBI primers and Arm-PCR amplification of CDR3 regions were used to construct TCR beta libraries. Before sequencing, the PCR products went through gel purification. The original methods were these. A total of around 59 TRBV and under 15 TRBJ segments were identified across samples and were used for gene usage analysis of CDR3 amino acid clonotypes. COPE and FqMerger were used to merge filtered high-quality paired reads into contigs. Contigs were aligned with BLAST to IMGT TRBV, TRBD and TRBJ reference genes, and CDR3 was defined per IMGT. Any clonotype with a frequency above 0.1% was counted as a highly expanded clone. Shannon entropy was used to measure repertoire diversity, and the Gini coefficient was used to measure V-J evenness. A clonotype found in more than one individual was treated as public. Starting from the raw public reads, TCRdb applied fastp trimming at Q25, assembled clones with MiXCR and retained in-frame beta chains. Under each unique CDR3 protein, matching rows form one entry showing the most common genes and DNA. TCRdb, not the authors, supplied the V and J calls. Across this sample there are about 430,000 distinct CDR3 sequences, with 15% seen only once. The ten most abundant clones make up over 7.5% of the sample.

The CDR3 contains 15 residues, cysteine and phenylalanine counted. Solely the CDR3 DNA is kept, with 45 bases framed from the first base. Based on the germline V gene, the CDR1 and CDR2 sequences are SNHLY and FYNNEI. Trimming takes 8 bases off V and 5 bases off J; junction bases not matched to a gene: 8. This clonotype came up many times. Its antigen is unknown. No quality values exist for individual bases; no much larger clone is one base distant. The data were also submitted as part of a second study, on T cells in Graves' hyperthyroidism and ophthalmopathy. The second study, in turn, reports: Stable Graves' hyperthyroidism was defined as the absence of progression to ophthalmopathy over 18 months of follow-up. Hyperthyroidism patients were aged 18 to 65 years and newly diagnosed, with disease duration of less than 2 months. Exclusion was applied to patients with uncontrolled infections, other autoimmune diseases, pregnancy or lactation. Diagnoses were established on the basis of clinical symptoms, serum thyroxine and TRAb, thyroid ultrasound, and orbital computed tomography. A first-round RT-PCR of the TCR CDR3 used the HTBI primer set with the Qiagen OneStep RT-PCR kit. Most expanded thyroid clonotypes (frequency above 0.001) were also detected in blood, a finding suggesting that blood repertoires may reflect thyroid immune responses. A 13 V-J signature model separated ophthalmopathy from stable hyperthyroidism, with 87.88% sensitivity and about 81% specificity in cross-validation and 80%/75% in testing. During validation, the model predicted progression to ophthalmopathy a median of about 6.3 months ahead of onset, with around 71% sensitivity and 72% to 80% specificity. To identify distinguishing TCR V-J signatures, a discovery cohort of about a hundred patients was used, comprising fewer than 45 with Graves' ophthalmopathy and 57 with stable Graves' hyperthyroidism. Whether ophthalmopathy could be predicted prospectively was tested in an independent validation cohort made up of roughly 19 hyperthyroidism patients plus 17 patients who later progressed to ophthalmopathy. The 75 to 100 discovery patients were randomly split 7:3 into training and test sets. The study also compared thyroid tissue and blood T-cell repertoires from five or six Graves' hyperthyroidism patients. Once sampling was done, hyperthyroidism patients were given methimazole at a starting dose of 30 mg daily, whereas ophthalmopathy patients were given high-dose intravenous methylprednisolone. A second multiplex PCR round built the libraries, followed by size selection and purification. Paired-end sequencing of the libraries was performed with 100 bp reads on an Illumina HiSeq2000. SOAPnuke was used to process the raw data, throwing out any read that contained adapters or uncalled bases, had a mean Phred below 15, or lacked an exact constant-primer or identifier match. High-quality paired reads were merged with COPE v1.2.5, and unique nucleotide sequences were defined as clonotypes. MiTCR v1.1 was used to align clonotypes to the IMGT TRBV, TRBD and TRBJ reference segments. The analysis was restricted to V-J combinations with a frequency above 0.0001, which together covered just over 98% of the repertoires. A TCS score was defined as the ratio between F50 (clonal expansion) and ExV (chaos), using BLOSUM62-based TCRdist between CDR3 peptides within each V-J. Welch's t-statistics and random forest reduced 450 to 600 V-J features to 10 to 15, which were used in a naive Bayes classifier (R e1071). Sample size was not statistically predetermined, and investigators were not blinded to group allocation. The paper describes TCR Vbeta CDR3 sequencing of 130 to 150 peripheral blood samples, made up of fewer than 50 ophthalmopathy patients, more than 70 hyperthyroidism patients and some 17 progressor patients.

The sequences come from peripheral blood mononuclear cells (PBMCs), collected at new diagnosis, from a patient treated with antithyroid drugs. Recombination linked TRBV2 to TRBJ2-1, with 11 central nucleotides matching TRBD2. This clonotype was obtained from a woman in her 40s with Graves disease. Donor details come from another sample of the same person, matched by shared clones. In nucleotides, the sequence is TGTGCCAGCGTCCTACTAGCGGGAGACGACAATGAGCAGTTCTTC. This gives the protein CASVLLAGDDNEQFF.